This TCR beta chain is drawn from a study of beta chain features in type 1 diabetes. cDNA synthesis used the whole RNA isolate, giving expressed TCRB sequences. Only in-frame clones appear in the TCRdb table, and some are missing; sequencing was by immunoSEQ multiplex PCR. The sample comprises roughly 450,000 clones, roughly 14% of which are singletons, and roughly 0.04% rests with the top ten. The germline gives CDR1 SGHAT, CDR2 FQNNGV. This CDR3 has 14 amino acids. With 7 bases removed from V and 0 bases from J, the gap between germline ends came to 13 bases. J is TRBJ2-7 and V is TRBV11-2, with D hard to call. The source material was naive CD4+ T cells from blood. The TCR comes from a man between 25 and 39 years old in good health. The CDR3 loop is CASTKTLDSYEQYF. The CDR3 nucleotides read TGTGCCAGCACCAAGACTCTGGACTCCTACGAGCAGTACTTC.